The T cell receptor beta chain described here comes from a study of blood T cell repertoires in COVID-19. Turning to the study itself: T cells, B-cell-depleted T cells, or PBMCs supplied cDNA or gDNA.

A few counts support this clone. As processed by the authors: Reference gene primer amplification yielded estimated nucleated cell counts. Using immunoSEQ multiplex PCR, the repertoire was profiled, and TCRdb retains in-frame clones only, with some absent. That table gives V, J and clone size, and the DNA gave D and trimming. Here the sample spans 90,000 to 120,000 clones, approximately 84% being singletons. Specimen: peripheral blood. The source of this sequence is a human donor in a cohort sampled during active COVID-19.

As DNA, the CDR3 is TGTGCCAGCAGTCCCCGGACAGGGAACATCTACGAGCAGTACTTC. It translates to CASSPRTGNIYEQYF. The chain has TRBV27 and TRBJ2-7; 8 bases are shared with TRBD1. CDR1 and CDR2 (germline): MNHEY, SMNVEV (reference sequence). The CDR3 length is 15 residues. Trimming cost V 5 bases and J 3 bases; bases outside gene matches: 9.